A selection of T cell receptor beta chains follows, all from one sample in a study of T cells in localized non-small cell lung cancer. Profiled with immunoSEQ multiplex PCR; TCRdb holds only in-frame clones, not every one. The sample lists 20,000 to 25,000 clones, approximately 90% occurring once. Source: peripheral blood, taken before any cancer treatment. The origin of the receptors is a male donor at least 60 years old with stage I squamous cell lung carcinoma. Each CDR3 is given with its conserved first and last residue. D genes are given only for firm matches. Clone size is shown for a subset of rows, as once, few, many or a class of expanded clone.

TRBD1 | TRBJ2-5 | - | TRBV27 | CASSRQGQETQYF | TGTGCCAGCAGCCGACAGGGGCAAGAGACCCAGTACTTC
- | TRBJ1-3 | - | TRBV9 | CASSRDSGRFSGNTIYF | TGTGCCAGCAGTCGCGACAGCGGCCGGTTCTCTGGAAACACCATATATTTT
- | TRBJ1-5 | - | TRBV29-1 | CSARWGYSNQPQHF | TGCAGCGCTCGGTGGGGCTATAGCAATCAGCCCCAGCATTTT
- | TRBJ2-3 | - | TRBV18 | CASSPNGNTQYF | TGTGCCAGCTCACCAAATGGGAATACGCAGTATTTT
- | TRBJ1-1 | few | TRBV6-1 | CASRDRYNTEAFF | TGTGCCAGCAGAGACCGGTATAACACTGAAGCTTTCTTT
TRBD1 | TRBJ1-4 | - | TRBV6-1 | CASSSGTGGEKLFF | TGTGCCAGCAGTTCTGGGACAGGGGGGGAAAAACTGTTTTTT
- | TRBJ2-4 | - | TRBV7-2 | CASSPSWGRAKNIQYF | TGTGCCAGCAGCCCGAGCTGGGGTAGAGCCAAAAACATTCAGTACTTC
- | TRBJ1-5 | - | TRBV9 | CASSETGSSNQPQHF | TGTGCCAGCAGCGAGACAGGATCTAGCAATCAGCCCCAGCATTTT
TRBD1 | TRBJ1-5 | - | TRBV10-3 | CAISDPGQGVDGNQPQHF | TGTGCCATCAGTGATCCGGGACAGGGGGTGGATGGCAATCAGCCCCAGCATTTT
- | TRBJ2-2 | once | TRBV6-1 | CAISEPGDTIASTGELFF | TGTGCCATCAGTGAGCCTGGGGACACCATAGCTAGCACCGGGGAGCTGTTTTTT
- | TRBJ1-2 | - | TRBV30 | CAGRGLNYGYTF | TGTGCCGGACGGGGCCTAAACTATGGCTACACCTTC
- | TRBJ2-7 | - | TRBV4-3 | CASSQVSLNYYEQYF | TGCGCCAGCAGCCAAGTTAGTCTGAACTACTACGAGCAGTACTTC
- | TRBJ2-7 | - | TRBV2 | CASSRTYEQYF | TGTGCCAGCTCCAGGACCTACGAGCAGTACTTC
TRBD2 | TRBJ2-1 | - | TRBV27 | CASSRKRGAYNEQFF | TGTGCCAGCAGTAGGAAGCGGGGGGCCTACAATGAGCAGTTCTTC
- | TRBJ2-3 | - | TRBV5-4 | CASSLAAGPLDTQYF | TGTGCCAGCAGCTTGGCAGCGGGCCCACTCGATACGCAGTATTTT
TRBD1 | TRBJ2-7 | once | TRBV11-2 | CASSPGQGNEQYF | TGTGCCAGCAGCCCTGGACAGGGAAACGAGCAGTACTTC
- | TRBJ2-1 | - | TRBV6-5 | CAAMGGLLAGNEQFF | TGTGCCGCCATGGGGGGGCTCTTGGCCGGCAATGAGCAGTTCTTC
- | TRBJ2-5 | - | TRBV10-3 | CAIKGDGQQETQYF | TGTGCCATCAAGGGCGACGGCCAGCAAGAGACCCAGTACTTC
- | TRBJ1-4 | - | TRBV7-2 | CASSRLQDLTNEKLFF | TGTGCCAGCAGCCGTCTACAGGACCTAACTAATGAAAAACTGTTTTTT
- | TRBJ2-3 | - | TRBV27 | CASSYRTALSTDTQYF | TGTGCCAGCAGTTATCGGACAGCCCTGAGCACAGATACGCAGTATTTT
- | TRBJ2-1 | - | TRBV19 | CASSIDPEVGQFF | TGTGCCAGTAGTATAGATCCGGAGGTTGGGCAGTTCTTC
- | TRBJ1-5 | - | TRBV7-2 | CASSLRARGRSNQPQHF | TGTGCCAGCAGCTTAAGGGCAAGGGGTAGGAGCAATCAGCCCCAGCATTTT
- | TRBJ2-3 | - | TRBV5-5 | CASSLPSDTQYF | TGTGCCAGCAGCTTACCCTCGGATACGCAGTATTTT
- | TRBJ1-1 | - | TRBV5-1 | CASSLEGNTEAFF | TGCGCCAGCAGCTTAGAGGGGAACACTGAAGCTTTCTTT
TRBD1 | TRBJ1-2 | once | TRBV10-3 | CAISRDRDFGYTF | TGTGCCATCAGCCGGGACAGGGACTTTGGCTACACCTTC
TRBD2 | TRBJ2-1 | once | TRBV7-3 | CASSSQPGLAGRNEQFF | TGTGCCAGCAGCTCCCAACCGGGACTAGCGGGGCGTAATGAGCAGTTCTTC
- | TRBJ2-1 | - | TRBV10-1 | CASTTPKGDNEQFF | TGCGCCAGCACCACCCCGAAGGGAGATAATGAGCAGTTCTTC
- | TRBJ1-2 | - | TRBV6-5 | CASSETGNYGYTF | TGTGCCAGCAGTGAAACGGGGAACTATGGCTACACCTTC
TRBD1 | TRBJ1-5 | - | TRBV29-1 | CSVEGYRGQPQHF | TGTAGCGTTGAGGGGTACAGGGGCCAGCCCCAGCATTTT
- | TRBJ2-7 | - | TRBV20-1 | CSVPSSYEQYF | TGCAGTGTTCCCTCCTCCTACGAGCAGTACTTC
- | TRBJ2-7 | - | TRBV19 | CASSPDQRGHEQYF | TGTGCCAGTAGTCCTGATCAAAGGGGCCACGAGCAGTACTTC
- | TRBJ1-2 | - | TRBV15 | CATSRAQGHYGYTF | TGTGCCACCAGCAGGGCACAGGGACACTATGGCTACACCTTC
- | TRBJ2-5 | - | TRBV4-3 | CASSQATGETQYF | TGCGCCAGCAGCCAAGCGACGGGGGAGACCCAGTACTTC
- | TRBJ1-5 | - | TRBV9 | CASSVGGNSNQPQHF | TGTGCCAGCAGCGTAGGGGGGAATAGCAATCAGCCCCAGCATTTT
TRBD2 | TRBJ2-1 | - | TRBV9 | CASSPFSGGLYNEQFF | TGTGCCAGCAGCCCTTTTAGCGGGGGCCTGTACAATGAGCAGTTCTTC
TRBD1 | TRBJ2-7 | - | TRBV12-5 | CASGLGQGAGEQYF | TGTGCTAGTGGTTTAGGCCAGGGGGCTGGCGAGCAGTACTTC
- | TRBJ1-1 | - | TRBV7-2 | CASSIREVNTEAFF | TGTGCCAGCAGCATCAGGGAGGTGAACACTGAAGCTTTCTTT
TRBD1 | TRBJ1-5 | - | TRBV19 | CASSKGRGLEQPQHF | TGTGCCAGTAGTAAGGGCAGGGGGCTAGAGCAGCCCCAGCATTTT
- | TRBJ1-1 | - | TRBV19 | CASSKVGMNTEAFF | TGTGCCAGTAGTAAGGTTGGGATGAACACTGAAGCTTTCTTT
- | TRBJ1-3 | - | TRBV28 | CASSLQEISSGNTIYF | TGTGCCAGCAGTTTACAGGAAATTTCCTCTGGAAACACCATATATTTT
TRBD1 | TRBJ1-6 | few | TRBV2 | CASSLDRVRNSPLHF | TGTGCCAGCAGCCTGGACAGGGTGCGGAATTCACCCCTCCACTTT
- | TRBJ1-1 | few | TRBV19 | CASSMIQGRSVF | TGTGCCAGTAGTATGATACAGGGACGTTCCGTTTTT
- | TRBJ2-1 | - | TRBV29-1 | CSVEVGQVSSNEQFF | TGCAGCGTTGAAGTGGGGCAGGTCAGTTCCAATGAGCAGTTCTTC
TRBD1 | TRBJ1-2 | - | TRBV5-1 | CASSSRTGGPPGYGYTF | TGCGCCAGCAGCTCGCGGACAGGGGGCCCTCCAGGCTATGGCTACACCTTC
- | TRBJ2-7 | - | TRBV18 | CASSPSSQYEQYF | TGTGCCAGCTCACCCTCCTCTCAATACGAGCAGTACTTC
- | TRBJ2-5 | once | TRBV6-5 | CASSAQWGSGETQYF | TGTGCCAGCAGCGCCCAGTGGGGAAGCGGAGAGACCCAGTACTTC
- | TRBJ1-2 | - | TRBV7-3 | CASSLGVDYGYTF | TGTGCCAGCAGCTTAGGTGTGGACTATGGCTACACCTTC
- | TRBJ1-1 | - | TRBV29-1 | CSVGEGITTKAFF | TGCAGCGTTGGAGAGGGTATAACTACCAAAGCTTTCTTT
TRBD1 | TRBJ1-5 | - | TRBV7-6 | CASSQDRGLNQPQHF | TGTGCCAGCAGCCAAGACAGGGGACTCAATCAGCCCCAGCATTTT